Each of the 12 T cell receptor beta chains below was sequenced from the same sample in a study of post-analysis software for immune sequencing data. No antigen has been identified for these receptors. Notes on the study in general: About five TRBV segments were more frequent in patients than controls; TRBV5-6, TRBV5-1 and TRBV20-1 belonged to this group.

Unique molecular identifiers were carried by the TCR beta cDNA libraries. TCRdb called the PCR reads again in MiXCR, with one record for every CDR3 protein. The repertoire has about 540,000 distinct CDR3 sequences, approximately 34% of them found once; the top ten carry about 5.6%. The sample comprised blood. The source is a girl under 18 with multiple sclerosis.

The chain links TRBV15 to TRBJ2-1, with 8 bases fitting TRBD1. This CDR3 spans 16 amino acids. Trimming cost V 0 bases and J 4 bases; bases outside gene matches: 5. Germline CDR1 reads LNHNV; CDR2 reads YYDKDF (reference sequence). CDR3 DNA sequence: TGTGCCACCAGCAGAGATTTAAGGACAGGGTACAATGAGCAGTTCTTC. Translation gives CATSRDLRTGYNEQFF.

The chain recombines TRBV20-1 with TRBJ2-5; maybe TRBD1 (6 bases). The CDR3 sequence is 15 residues long. CDR1 DFQATT and CDR2 SNEGSKA come from the germline V gene (reference sequence). Trimming left V 1 base short and J 3 bases short, with 15 bases between. The chain's CDR3 is CSARVPGTPKETQYF. The CDR3 nucleotides are TGCAGTGCTAGAGTCCCCGGGACACCGAAAGAGACCCAGTACTTC.

V and J are TRBV20-1 and TRBJ2-7, with 8 positions matching TRBD2. Germline lookup yields CDR1 DFQATT and CDR2 SNEGSKA (reference sequence). This CDR3 region has 12 residues. CDR3 loop: CSAKGTSYEQYF. The CDR3, as DNA: TGCAGCGCAAAAGGGACTAGTTACGAGCAGTACTTC.

The chain carries TRBV20-1 and TRBJ2-3, with 8 bases matching TRBD1. This CDR3 has 15 amino acids. V dropped 0 bases and J dropped 2; count of bases not matched to a gene: 4. Germline CDR1 and CDR2: DFQATT and SNEGSKA (reference sequence). CDR3 in DNA: TGCAGTGCTAGAGACCGGACAGGGAACACAGATACGCAGTATTTT. The encoded protein is CSARDRTGNTDTQYF.

Only a few counts were recorded for this clonotype. The V gene is TRBV20-1, the J gene TRBJ1-1, with 7 bases lining up with TRBD1. CDR1 and CDR2 (germline): DFQATT, SNEGSKA (reference sequence). The CDR3 is 15 residues long. J lost 1 base, V lost 3 bases, and 8 bases had no gene match. The CDR3 sequence is CSASRDSWSNTEAFF. DNA of the CDR3: TGCAGTGCTAGCCGGGACAGTTGGTCGAACACTGAAGCTTTCTTT.

This clonotype appeared a few times. The V call is TRBV11-2, the J call TRBJ2-6, with a weak D call TRBD2 (5 bases). The CDR3 consists of 15 residues. The V end lost 2 bases, the J end lost 1 base, and 6 bases lay between the germline ends. CDR1 is SGHAT, CDR2 FQNNGV, per germline. The CDR3 is CASSLWESGANVLTF. The CDR3 bases are TGTGCCAGCAGCTTATGGGAGTCTGGGGCCAACGTCCTGACTTTC.

The chain links TRBV29-1 to TRBJ2-2; 8 positions agree with TRBD1. Germline assignment: CDR1 SQVTM and CDR2 ANQGSEA. The junction had 5 bases not matched to a gene; V was cut back by 1 base and J by 4 bases. CDR3 length: 15 residues. As DNA, the CDR3 is TGCAGCGTTGAAGGGGGGACAGGCGGCACCGGGGAGCTGTTTTTT. Translation: CSVEGGTGGTGELFF.

The V gene is TRBV9, the J gene TRBJ2-5; 10 bases map to TRBD2. With 7 bases clipped from V and 5 bases from J, the junction kept 8 bases outside the gene matches. Germline V gene data show CDR1 as SGDLS and CDR2 as YYNGEE. The CDR3 runs 14 residues. Here the CDR3 reads CASSAGLAAETQYF. The CDR3 DNA reads as TGTGCCAGCTCGGCTGGACTAGCGGCGGAGACCCAGTACTTC.

The chain couples TRBV5-1 to TRBJ2-3; 9 bases line up with TRBD2. Trimming removed 2 bases from V and 2 bases from J; junction bases left unmatched: 6. The CDR3 totals 16 residues. Germline V gene lookup returns CDR1 SGHRS and CDR2 YFSETQ. This CDR3 is CASSLPGLASTDTQYF. Here the CDR3 DNA reads TGCGCCAGCAGCTTACCCGGACTAGCGTCCACAGATACGCAGTATTTT.

The chain uses TRBV6-4 and TRBJ2-1, with 11 bases that match TRBD2. This CDR3 comprises 15 residues. Germline V lookup: CDR1 MRHNA, CDR2 SNTAGT. With V trimmed by 4 bases and J by 5 bases, 4 bases remained unmatched. CDR3 bases: TGTGCCAGCAGTGTGGGACTAGCGGACAACAATGAGCAGTTCTTC. It encodes CASSVGLADNNEQFF.

Ten or more counts support this clonotype. Here the CDR3 DNA reads TGTGCCAGCAGTTTGGAGCGGGGCACAGATACGCAGTATTTT. Translation: CASSLERGTDTQYF. The chain is built from TRBV12-3 or TRBV12-4 and TRBJ2-3, with TRBD2 as a possible D gene (6 bases). Trimming took off 3 bases at V and 1 base at J, with 8 bases between the two ends. This CDR3 is 14 amino acids long.

V gene TRBV20-1 combines with J gene TRBJ1-1, with 11 bases that match TRBD1. After removal of 2 bases from V and 3 bases from J, the junction contained 8 bases not matched to a gene. This CDR3 spans 16 amino acids. The germline CDR1 and CDR2 sequences are DFQATT and SNEGSKA (reference sequence). The CDR3 protein is CSARSRTGGAYTEAFF. The CDR3 DNA is TGCAGTGCTAGATCCCGGACAGGGGGCGCTTACACTGAAGCTTTCTTT.